This TCR beta chain was obtained from a study of blood T cell repertoires in COVID-19. Study information: Specimens from acute and convalescent COVID-19 originated in the United States, Italy and Spain. In each case, the material was cDNA or gDNA derived from T cells, B-cell-depleted T cells, or PBMCs.

Original processing notes: Using reference gene primer amplification, nucleated cell counts were estimated. Sequencing used immunoSEQ multiplex PCR; TCRdb keeps in-frame clones, though not all of them. V, J and clone size reflect that table, while D and trimming were determined from the DNA. The table shows about 190,000 clones, with 85% to 90% occurring only once. This CDR3 comprises 14 residues. Germline V gene sequence: CDR1 LNHDA, CDR2 SQIVND (reference sequence). V was pared by 5 bases and J by 5 bases, with 5 bases of the junction left unmatched. Material: peripheral blood. The chain couples TRBV19 to TRBJ1-2, with 10 bases fitting TRBD1. The receptor comes from a middle-aged man with acute or convalescent COVID-19. CDR3 in amino acids: CASSLTGGLYGYTF. CDR3 DNA sequence: TGTGCCAGTAGTTTGACAGGGGGCTTATATGGCTACACCTTC.